This T cell receptor (beta chain) came from a study of post-analysis software for immune sequencing data. Study-level background: The cohort encompassed relapsing-remitting, secondary progressive and progressive-relapsing multiple sclerosis disease courses.

V lost 7 bases to trimming and J lost 7 bases, with 14 bases between them. This CDR3 is built from 12 residues. The V gene's germline CDR1 is DFQATT and CDR2 SNEGSKA (reference sequence). Study observations and caveats: Four or five TRBV segments (TRBV5-6, TRBV5-1 and TRBV20-1 among them) occurred more frequently in patients than in controls. Diversity measured as normalized Chao1 was significantly lower in multiple sclerosis patients than in controls. Batch-mates among the samples co-clustered strongly by F measure.

In its sample, this clonotype was seen a few times. Its antigen is as yet unknown. TCR beta cDNA libraries included unique molecular identifiers. T cells numbering roughly 1 to 10 million yielded roughly 0.5 million cDNA molecules. TCRdb used MiXCR to reprocess the PCR reads, holding one entry per CDR3 protein. Among fewer than 550,000 distinct CDR3 sequences listed, 30% to 40% were seen once. The V gene is TRBV20-1, the J gene TRBJ2-1; tentative D call: TRBD2 (5 bases). The clonotype originates from a girl aged 2 to 17 with multiple sclerosis. The sequenced material came from blood. The CDR3 sequence: CSGLQVLNEQFF. The CDR3 DNA reads as TGCAGTGGACTACAAGTATTGAATGAGCAGTTCTTC.